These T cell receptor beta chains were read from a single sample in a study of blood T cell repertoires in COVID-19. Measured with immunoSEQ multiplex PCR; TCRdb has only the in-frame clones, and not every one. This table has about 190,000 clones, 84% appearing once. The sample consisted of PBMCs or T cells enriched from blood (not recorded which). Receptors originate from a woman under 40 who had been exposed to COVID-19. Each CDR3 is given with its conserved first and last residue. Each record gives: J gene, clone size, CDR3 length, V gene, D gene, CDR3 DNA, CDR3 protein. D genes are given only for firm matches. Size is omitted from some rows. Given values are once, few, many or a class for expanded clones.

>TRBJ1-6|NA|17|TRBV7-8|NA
TGTGCCAGCAGCTTAGGGGAGGGAGTCTCCTATAATTCACCCCTCCACTTT
CASSLGEGVSYNSPLHF
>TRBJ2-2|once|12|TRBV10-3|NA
TGTGCCATCATCACCAGGGCCGGGGAGCTGTTTTTT
CAIITRAGELFF
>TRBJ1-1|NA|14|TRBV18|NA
TGTGCCAGCTCACCTGGATTGTCAGGGACTGAAGCTTTCTTT
CASSPGLSGTEAFF
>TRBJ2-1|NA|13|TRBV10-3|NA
TGTGCCATCAGTGCCGCGACTTACAATGAGCAGTTCTTC
CAISAATYNEQFF
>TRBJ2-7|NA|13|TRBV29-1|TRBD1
TGCAGCGTTGACGGGACAGGCTCCTACGAGCAGTACTTC
CSVDGTGSYEQYF
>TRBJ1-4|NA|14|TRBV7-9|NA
TGTGCCAGCAGCCCAGGGGAGGGCCGTGAAAAACTGTTTTTT
CASSPGEGREKLFF
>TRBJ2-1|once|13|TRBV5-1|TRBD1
TGCGCCAGCAGCCAACAGGGGTTGCATGAGCAGTTCTTC
CASSQQGLHEQFF
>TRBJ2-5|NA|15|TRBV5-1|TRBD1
TGCGCCAGCAGCCGACAGGGGATGGGGCAAGAGACCCAGTACTTC
CASSRQGMGQETQYF
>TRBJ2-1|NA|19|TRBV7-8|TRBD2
TGTGCCAGCAGCTTATATGCAGCTAGCGGGGACCTTGGGCCCAATGAGCAGTTCTTC
CASSLYAASGDLGPNEQFF
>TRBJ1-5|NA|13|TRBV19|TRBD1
TGTGCCAGTAGCAACAGGGGGCTTTCGCCCCAGCATTTT
CASSNRGLSPQHF
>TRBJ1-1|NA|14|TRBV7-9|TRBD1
TGTGCCAGCAGCGTCCGGACAGGGAACACTGAAGCTTTCTTT
CASSVRTGNTEAFF
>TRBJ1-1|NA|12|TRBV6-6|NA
TGTGCCAGCAGTTATATTCTTACTGAAGCTTTCTTT
CASSYILTEAFF
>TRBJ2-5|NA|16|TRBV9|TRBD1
TGTGCCAGCAGCATATCGTCGGGACAGGGACAAGAGACCCAGTACTTC
CASSISSGQGQETQYF
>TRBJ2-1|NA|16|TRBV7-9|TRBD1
TGTGCCAGCAGCTTAGGCACAGGGGGCGGGGGCGAGGAGCAGTTCTTC
CASSLGTGGGGEEQFF
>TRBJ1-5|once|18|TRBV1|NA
TGCACCAGCAGCCAAGATAGGGGCCAGGGGGTTTCCAATCAGCCCCAGCATTTT
CTSSQDRGQGVSNQPQHF
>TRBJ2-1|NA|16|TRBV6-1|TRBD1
TGTGCCAGCAGTGAAGCGGGGACAGGGATCTACAATGAGCAGTTCTTC
CASSEAGTGIYNEQFF
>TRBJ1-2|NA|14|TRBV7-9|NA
TGTGCCAGCAGCCTACAGGCTCGAGGCTATGGCTACACCTTC
CASSLQARGYGYTF
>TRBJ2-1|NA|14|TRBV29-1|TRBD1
TGCAGCGCCCTACGACAGGGGAAAGTGAATGAGCAGTTCTTC
CSALRQGKVNEQFF
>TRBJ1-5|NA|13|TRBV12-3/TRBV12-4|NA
TGTGCCAGCAGGAGGACAGTTTCACAACCCCAGCATTTT
CASRRTVSQPQHF
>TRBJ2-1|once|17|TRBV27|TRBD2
TGTGCCAGCAGTTTAGGACTAGCGGGGGGGCGTTACAATGAGCAGTTCTTC
CASSLGLAGGRYNEQFF
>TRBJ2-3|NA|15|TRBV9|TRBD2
TGTGCCAGCACCGAGCGGGGGGGCGTCGCAGATACGCAGTATTTT
CASTERGGVADTQYF
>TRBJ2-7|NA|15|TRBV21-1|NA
TGTGCCAGCAGCAAAAAGCGGGGCGACATCTACGAGCAGTACTTC
CASSKKRGDIYEQYF
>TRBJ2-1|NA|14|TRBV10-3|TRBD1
TGTGCCATCAGTGCAGGGACAGGGATGTCTGAGCAGTTCTTC
CAISAGTGMSEQFF
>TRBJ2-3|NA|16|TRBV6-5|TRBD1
TGTGCCAGCAGTTACTCGGGGGACAGGGGAGGTGATACGCAGTATTTT
CASSYSGDRGGDTQYF
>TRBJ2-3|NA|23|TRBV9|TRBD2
TGTGCCAGCAGCGTAGACCTCCTCCCCTTAGCGGGGGGCCCCTCAAGAGGCACAGATACGCAGTATTTT
CASSVDLLPLAGGPSRGTDTQYF
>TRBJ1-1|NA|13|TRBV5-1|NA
TGCGCCAGCAGCCTTGGGCTGGACACTGAAGCTTTCTTT
CASSLGLDTEAFF
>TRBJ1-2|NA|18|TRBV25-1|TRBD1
TGTGCCAGCAGTGAATATTTTGCCCCTCAGGGGGCGCCGGGAGGCTACACCTTC
CASSEYFAPQGAPGGYTF
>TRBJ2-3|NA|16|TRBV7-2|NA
TGTGCCAGCAGCTTAAGGCCGGCCAGGGGAATAGATACGCAGTATTTT
CASSLRPARGIDTQYF
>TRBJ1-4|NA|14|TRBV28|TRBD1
TGTGCCAGCAGGGGGGTAGGGACAGTTGAAAAACTGTTTTTT
CASRGVGTVEKLFF
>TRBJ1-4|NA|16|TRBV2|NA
TGTGCCAGCAGTAGCACTAGTTTTTCTGGCAATGAAAAACTGTTTTTT
CASSSTSFSGNEKLFF
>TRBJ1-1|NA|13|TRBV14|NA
TGTGCCAGCAGCCTTACAAGAGACAATGAAGCTTTCTTT
CASSLTRDNEAFF
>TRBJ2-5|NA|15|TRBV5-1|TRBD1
TGCGCCAGCAGCTTGCAGGGGGCGAGCAAGGAGACCCAGTACTTC
CASSLQGASKETQYF
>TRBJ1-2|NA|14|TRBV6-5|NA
TGTGCCAGCAGTTACTCGCAGGGTTTATCTGGCTACACCTTC
CASSYSQGLSGYTF
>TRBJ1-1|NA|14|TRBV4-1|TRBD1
TGCGCCAGCAGTCCAACAGGGGGGAACACTGAAGCTTTCTTT
CASSPTGGNTEAFF
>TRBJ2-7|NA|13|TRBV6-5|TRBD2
TGTGCCACCCGGACTAGCGGGGACTACGAGCAGTACTTC
CATRTSGDYEQYF
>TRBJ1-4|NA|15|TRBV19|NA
TGTGCCAGTAGTCCACGGGTCTCAACTAATGAAAAACTGTTTTTT
CASSPRVSTNEKLFF
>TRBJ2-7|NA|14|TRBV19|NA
TGTGCCAGTAGTATTGGGGCCAGAACCTACGAGCAGTACTTC
CASSIGARTYEQYF
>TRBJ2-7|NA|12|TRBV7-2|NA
TGTGCCAGCAGCTTTCAGGGGTACGAGCAGTACTTC
CASSFQGYEQYF
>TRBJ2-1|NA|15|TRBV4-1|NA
TGCGCCAGCAGCCCATACCCCGACAGGTACAATGAGCAGTTCTTC
CASSPYPDRYNEQFF
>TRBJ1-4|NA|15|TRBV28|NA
TGTGCCAGCAGTTTGGGTACAGGCCCTAATGAAAAACTGTTTTTT
CASSLGTGPNEKLFF
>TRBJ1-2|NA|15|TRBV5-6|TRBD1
TGTGCCAGCAGCTTCGGGACAGGGGGCGCGTTGGGCTACACCTTC
CASSFGTGGALGYTF
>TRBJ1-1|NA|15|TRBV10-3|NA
TGTGCCATCAGTGATATATTCAGCGAGAACACTGAAGCTTTCTTT
CAISDIFSENTEAFF
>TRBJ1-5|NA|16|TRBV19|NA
TGTGCCAGTAGTATAGTTTCGACAGATAGCAATCAGCCCCAGCATTTT
CASSIVSTDSNQPQHF
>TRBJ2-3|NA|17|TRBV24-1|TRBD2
TGTGCCACCAGTGATTTTGAGGGCGGGGGGGACACAGATACGCAGTATTTT
CATSDFEGGGDTDTQYF
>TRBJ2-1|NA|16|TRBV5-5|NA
TGTGCCAGCAGCTTATCCCGCTTGAGCTCCTACAATGAGCAGTTCTTC
CASSLSRLSSYNEQFF
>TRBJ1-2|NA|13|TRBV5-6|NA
TGTGCCAGCAGCTTGGAAAGGGACACTGGCTACACCTTC
CASSLERDTGYTF
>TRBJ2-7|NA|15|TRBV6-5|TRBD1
TGTGCCAGCAGTTACTCGAGCCAGGGGGCTTACGAGCAGTACTTC
CASSYSSQGAYEQYF
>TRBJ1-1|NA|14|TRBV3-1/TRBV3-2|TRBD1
TGTGCCAGCAGCCATGGGACAGCGAACACTGAAGCTTTCTTT
CASSHGTANTEAFF
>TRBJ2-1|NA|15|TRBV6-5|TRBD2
TGTGCCAGCATAGACCTTGCCGGGACTAGAAATGAGCAGTTCTTC
CASIDLAGTRNEQFF
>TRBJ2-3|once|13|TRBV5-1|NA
TGCGCCAGCAGCTTGGACTTCACAGATACGCAGTATTTT
CASSLDFTDTQYF
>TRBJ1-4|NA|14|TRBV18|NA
TGTGCCAGCTCACCAGCGGAACATAATGAAAAACTGTTTTTT
CASSPAEHNEKLFF